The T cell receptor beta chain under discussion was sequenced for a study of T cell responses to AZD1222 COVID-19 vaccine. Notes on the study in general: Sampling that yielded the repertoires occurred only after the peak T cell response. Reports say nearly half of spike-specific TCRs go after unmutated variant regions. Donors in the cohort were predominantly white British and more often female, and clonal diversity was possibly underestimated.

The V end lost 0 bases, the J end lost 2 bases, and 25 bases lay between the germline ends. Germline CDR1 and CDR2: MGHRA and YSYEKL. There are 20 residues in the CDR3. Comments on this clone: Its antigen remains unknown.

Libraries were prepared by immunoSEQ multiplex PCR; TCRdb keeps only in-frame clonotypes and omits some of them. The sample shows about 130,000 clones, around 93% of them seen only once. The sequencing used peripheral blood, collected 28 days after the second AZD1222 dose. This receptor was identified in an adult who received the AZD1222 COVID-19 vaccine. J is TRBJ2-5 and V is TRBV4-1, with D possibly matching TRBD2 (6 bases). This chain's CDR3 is CASSQEGVLAGPTKQETQYF. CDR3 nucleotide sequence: TGCGCCAGCAGCCAAGAGGGGGTACTCGCGGGGCCGACCAAACAAGAGACCCAGTACTTC.